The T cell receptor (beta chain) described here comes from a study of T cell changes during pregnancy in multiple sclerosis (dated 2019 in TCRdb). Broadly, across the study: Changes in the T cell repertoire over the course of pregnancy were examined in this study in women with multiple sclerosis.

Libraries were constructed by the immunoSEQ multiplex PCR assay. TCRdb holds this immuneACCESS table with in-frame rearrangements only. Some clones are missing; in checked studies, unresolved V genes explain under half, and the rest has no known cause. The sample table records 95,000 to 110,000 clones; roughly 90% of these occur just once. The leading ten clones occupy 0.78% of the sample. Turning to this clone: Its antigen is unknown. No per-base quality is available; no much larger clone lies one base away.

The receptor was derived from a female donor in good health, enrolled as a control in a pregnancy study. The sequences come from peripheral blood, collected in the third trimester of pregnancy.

The CDR3 is CASSAGLATNTGELFF. The nucleotide sequence is given as TGTGCCAGCAGCGCAGGACTAGCGACGAACACCGGGGAGCTGTTTTTT. This receptor chain uses TRBV4-2 and TRBJ2-2, with 9 central nucleotides matching TRBD2. There are 16 amino acids in the CDR3, from cysteine to phenylalanine inclusive. The entry retains the CDR3 DNA only, 48 bases that are in frame from base 1. V trim: 5 bases; J trim: 0 bases; unmatched bases: 4. The CDR1 and CDR2 encoded by the germline V gene are LGHNA and YNFKEQ.